This is a list of T cell receptor beta chains from one sample in a study of shared clonotypes between healthy human individuals. Measured with immunoSEQ multiplex PCR; TCRdb has only the in-frame clones, and not every one. The sample lists almost 750,000 clones, around 77% seen once, with more than 1.5% in the top ten. The specimen was memory CD4+ T cells sorted from blood. Every receptor here comes from a woman aged 25 to 39 in good health. CDR3s include the opening cysteine and the closing phenylalanine or tryptophan. A D gene is named only where the DNA matches it firmly. Clone sizes are given selectively: once, few, many, or a class where the clone is expanded.

D gene | J gene | clone size | V gene | CDR3 DNA | CDR3 protein
TRBD2 | TRBJ2-1 | - | TRBV7-9 | TGTGCCAGCAGCCGTCCCCTAGCGGCCTACAATGAGCAGTTCTTC | CASSRPLAAYNEQFF
TRBD2 | TRBJ2-2 | - | TRBV5-1 | TGCGCCAGCAGCCCGCTAGCGGAGTTAGGCGGGGAGCTGTTTTTT | CASSPLAELGGELFF
- | TRBJ2-7 | few | TRBV7-9 | TGTGCCAGCAGCTTAGTGGCGCGGAGCTCCTACGAGCAGTACTTC | CASSLVARSSYEQYF
- | TRBJ1-5 | - | TRBV19 | TGTGCCAGTTCCGGGGTGGTGGATCAGCCCCAGCATTTT | CASSGVVDQPQHF
- | TRBJ1-3 | - | TRBV29-1 | TGCAGCGTTGAAGGGACGTCTGGAAACACCATATATTTT | CSVEGTSGNTIYF
TRBD1 | TRBJ2-5 | - | TRBV5-1 | TGCGCCAGCAGCGAAGACAGGGTGAAAGAGACCCAGTACTTC | CASSEDRVKETQYF
TRBD1 | TRBJ1-2 | - | TRBV29-1 | TGCAGCGTTGATAGGACAGGAGCTAACTATGGCTACACCTTC | CSVDRTGANYGYTF
- | TRBJ1-1 | - | TRBV27 | TGTGCCAGCAGTTGGGGGACGAAAGCTTTCTTT | CASSWGTKAFF
- | TRBJ1-2 | - | TRBV6-6 | TGTGCCAGCAGTTACTCGAACGTCAGGAACTATGGCTACACCTTC | CASSYSNVRNYGYTF
TRBD2 | TRBJ2-7 | - | TRBV9 | TGTGCCAGCAGCGCCTCCGGGACTAGCGGCCACGAGCAGTACTTC | CASSASGTSGHEQYF
TRBD2 | TRBJ2-1 | - | TRBV9 | TGTGCCAGCAGCATTAGCGGGAGCTATGAGCAGTTCTTC | CASSISGSYEQFF
TRBD2 | TRBJ2-1 | - | TRBV6-1 | TGTGCCAGCAGGGGACTAGCGGGAGGCTACAATGAGCAGTTCTTC | CASRGLAGGYNEQFF
- | TRBJ2-4 | few | TRBV27 | TGTGCCAGCAGTTTAGGGGTCAAAAACATTCAGTACTTC | CASSLGVKNIQYF
TRBD1 | TRBJ1-4 | few | TRBV13 | TGTGCCAGCAGCTCAGCCGGGACAGGGAAGGAGGAAAAACTGTTTTTT | CASSSAGTGKEEKLFF
- | TRBJ1-2 | - | TRBV6-1 | TGTGCCAGCAGTCCCGTTGGGTACTATGGCTACACCTTC | CASSPVGYYGYTF
- | TRBJ1-1 | - | TRBV7-9 | TGTGCCAGCAGCTTGGGTAAACAGACGAACACTGAAGCTTTCTTT | CASSLGKQTNTEAFF
TRBD2 | TRBJ2-5 | - | TRBV29-1 | TGCAGCGCTAAGACTAGCGGGAGTGGGGAGACCCAGTACTTC | CSAKTSGSGETQYF
- | TRBJ2-1 | - | TRBV27 | TGTGCCAGCAGTACCCCGAGGGGGTACAATGAGCAGTTCTTC | CASSTPRGYNEQFF
- | TRBJ2-7 | - | TRBV25-1 | TGTGCCAGCAGTGAAGCATCACCGGGGCGCTCCTACGAGCAGTACTTC | CASSEASPGRSYEQYF
TRBD1 | TRBJ2-3 | - | TRBV5-1 | TGCGCCAGCAGCCCGGGACAGGGACCCACAGATACGCAGTATTTT | CASSPGQGPTDTQYF
TRBD1 | TRBJ2-5 | - | TRBV5-1 | TGCGCCAGCAGCTTACTGAGGGGGCGAGAGACCCAGTACTTC | CASSLLRGRETQYF
TRBD2 | TRBJ2-1 | - | TRBV30 | TGTGCCTGGAGTGTACCCGGTAACTGGGAGGGCCACAATGAGCAGTTCTTC | CAWSVPGNWEGHNEQFF
- | TRBJ1-5 | - | TRBV4-1 | TGCGCCAGCAGCCAGAAACAGGGTGTCCATCAGCCCCAGCATTTT | CASSQKQGVHQPQHF
TRBD1 | TRBJ2-7 | many | TRBV11-1 | TGTGCCAGCAGGAGCGGACAGGGCCGGTACGAGCAGTACTTC | CASRSGQGRYEQYF
- | TRBJ1-3 | - | TRBV11-2 | TGTGCCAGCACAACGTGGGACTCTGGAAACACCATATATTTT | CASTTWDSGNTIYF
- | TRBJ2-7 | once | TRBV11-2 | TGTGCCAGCAGCTCCAGGCAGGGGGTGACTAGCGAGCAGTACTTC | CASSSRQGVTSEQYF